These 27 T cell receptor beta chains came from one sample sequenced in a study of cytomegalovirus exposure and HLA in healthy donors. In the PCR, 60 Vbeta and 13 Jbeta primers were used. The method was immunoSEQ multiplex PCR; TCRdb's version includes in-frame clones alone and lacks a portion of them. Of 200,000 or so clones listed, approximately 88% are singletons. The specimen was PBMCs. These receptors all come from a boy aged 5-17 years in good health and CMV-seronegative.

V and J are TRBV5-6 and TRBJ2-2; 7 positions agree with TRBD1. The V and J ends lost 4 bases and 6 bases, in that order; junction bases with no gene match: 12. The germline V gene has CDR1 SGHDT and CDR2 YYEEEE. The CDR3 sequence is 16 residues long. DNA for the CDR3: TGTGCCAGCAGCCCGTTAAGACAGGGTCTTGCCGGGGAGCTGTTTTTT. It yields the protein CASSPLRQGLAGELFF. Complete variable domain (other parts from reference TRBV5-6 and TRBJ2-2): DAGVTQSPTHLIKTRGQQVTLRCSPKSGHDTVSWYQQALGQGPQFIFQYYEEEERQRGNFPDRFSGHQFPNYSSELNVNALLLGDSALYLCASSPLRQGLAGELFFGEGSRLTVL.

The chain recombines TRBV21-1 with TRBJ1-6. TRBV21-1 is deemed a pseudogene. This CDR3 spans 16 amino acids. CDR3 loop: CASSTWRANYNSPLHF. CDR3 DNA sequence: TGTGCCAGCAGCACCTGGAGAGCGAATTATAATTCACCCCTCCACTTT.

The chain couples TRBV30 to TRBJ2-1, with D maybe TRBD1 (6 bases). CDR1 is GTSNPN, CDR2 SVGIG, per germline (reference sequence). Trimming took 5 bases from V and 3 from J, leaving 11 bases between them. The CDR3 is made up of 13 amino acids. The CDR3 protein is CAWAGQLYNEQFF. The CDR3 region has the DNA TGTGCCTGGGCTGGACAGCTCTACAATGAGCAGTTCTTC.

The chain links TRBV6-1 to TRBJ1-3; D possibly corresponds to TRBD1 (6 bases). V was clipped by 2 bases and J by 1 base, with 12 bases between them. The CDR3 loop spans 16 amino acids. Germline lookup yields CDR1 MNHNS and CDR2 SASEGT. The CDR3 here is CASSERGQGSGNTIYF. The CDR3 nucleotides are TGTGCCAGCAGTGAAAGAGGCCAGGGGTCTGGAAACACCATATATTTT.

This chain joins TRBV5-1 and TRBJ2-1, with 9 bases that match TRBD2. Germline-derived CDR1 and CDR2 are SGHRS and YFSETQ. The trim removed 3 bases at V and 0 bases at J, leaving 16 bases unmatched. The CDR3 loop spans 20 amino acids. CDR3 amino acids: CASSSHLHPEAGGSYNEQFF. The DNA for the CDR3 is TGCGCCAGCAGCTCGCATCTCCACCCTGAAGCGGGAGGCTCCTACAATGAGCAGTTCTTC.

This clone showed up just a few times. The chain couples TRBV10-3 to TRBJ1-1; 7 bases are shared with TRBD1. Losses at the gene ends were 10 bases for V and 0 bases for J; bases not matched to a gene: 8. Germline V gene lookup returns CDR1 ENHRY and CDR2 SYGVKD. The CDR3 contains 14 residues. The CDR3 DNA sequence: TGTGCCACCCGGGACAGACCCATGAACACTGAAGCTTTCTTT. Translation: CATRDRPMNTEAFF.

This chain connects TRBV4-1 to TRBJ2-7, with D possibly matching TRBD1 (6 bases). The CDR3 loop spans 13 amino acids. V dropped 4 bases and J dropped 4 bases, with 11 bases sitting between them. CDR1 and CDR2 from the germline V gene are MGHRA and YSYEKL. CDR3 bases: TGCGCCAGCAGCCCCAGAGGGGGTTACGAGCAGTACTTC. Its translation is CASSPRGGYEQYF.

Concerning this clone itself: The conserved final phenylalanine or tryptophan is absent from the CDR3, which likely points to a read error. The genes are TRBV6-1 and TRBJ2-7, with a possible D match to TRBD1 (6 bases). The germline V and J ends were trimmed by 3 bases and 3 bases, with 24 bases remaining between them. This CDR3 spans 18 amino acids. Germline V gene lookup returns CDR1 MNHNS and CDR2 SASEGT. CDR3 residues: CASSEGQGQVMGLYEQYL. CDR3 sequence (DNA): TGTGCCAGCAGTGAGGGACAAGGCCAAGTTATGGGGCTCTACGAGCAGTACCTC.

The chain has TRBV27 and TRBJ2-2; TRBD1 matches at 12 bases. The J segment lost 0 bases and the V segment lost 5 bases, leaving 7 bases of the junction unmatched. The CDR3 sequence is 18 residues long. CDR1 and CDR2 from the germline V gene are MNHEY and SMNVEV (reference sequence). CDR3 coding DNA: TGTGCCAGCAGTCCAGGGACAGGGGGCGCTGCGAACACCGGGGAGCTGTTTTTT. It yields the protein CASSPGTGGAANTGELFF.

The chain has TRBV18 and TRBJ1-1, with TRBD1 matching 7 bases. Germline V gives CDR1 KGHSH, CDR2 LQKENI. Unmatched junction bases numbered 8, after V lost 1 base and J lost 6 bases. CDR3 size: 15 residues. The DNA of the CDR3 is TGTGCCAGCTCACCACAGGGGGCGAGGCTGTCTGAAGCTTTCTTT. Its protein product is CASSPQGARLSEAFF.

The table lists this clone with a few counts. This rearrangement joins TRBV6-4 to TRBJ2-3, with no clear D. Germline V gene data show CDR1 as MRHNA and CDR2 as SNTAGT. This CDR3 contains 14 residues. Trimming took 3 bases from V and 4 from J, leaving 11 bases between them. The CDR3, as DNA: TGTGCCAGCAGTGAATACCCTGGAGCAGATACGCAGTATTTT. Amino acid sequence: CASSEYPGADTQYF.

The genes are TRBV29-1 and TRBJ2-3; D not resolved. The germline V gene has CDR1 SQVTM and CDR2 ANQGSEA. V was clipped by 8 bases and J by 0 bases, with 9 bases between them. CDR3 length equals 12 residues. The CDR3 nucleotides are TGCAGCTCAAGCGAGAGCACAGATACGCAGTATTTT. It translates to CSSSESTDTQYF.

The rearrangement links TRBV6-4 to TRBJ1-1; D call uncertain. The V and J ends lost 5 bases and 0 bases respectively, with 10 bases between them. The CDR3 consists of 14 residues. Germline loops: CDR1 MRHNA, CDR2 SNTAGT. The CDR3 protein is CASSKNSMNTEAFF. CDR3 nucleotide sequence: TGTGCCAGCAGTAAAAACAGTATGAACACTGAAGCTTTCTTT.

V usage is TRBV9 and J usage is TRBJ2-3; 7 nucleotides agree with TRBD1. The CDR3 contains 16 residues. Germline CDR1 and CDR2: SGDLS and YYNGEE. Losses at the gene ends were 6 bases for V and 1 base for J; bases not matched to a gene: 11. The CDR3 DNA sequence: TGTGCCAGCACCCCAGGGGGTAGCGTGCGCACAGATACGCAGTATTTT. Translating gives CASTPGGSVRTDTQYF.

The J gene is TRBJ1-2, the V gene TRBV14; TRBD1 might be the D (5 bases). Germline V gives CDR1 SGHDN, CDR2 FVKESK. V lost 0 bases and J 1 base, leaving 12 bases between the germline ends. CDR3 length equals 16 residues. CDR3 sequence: CASSQDLAGINYGYTF. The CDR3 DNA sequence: TGTGCCAGCAGCCAAGATCTCGCAGGGATTAACTATGGCTACACCTTC.

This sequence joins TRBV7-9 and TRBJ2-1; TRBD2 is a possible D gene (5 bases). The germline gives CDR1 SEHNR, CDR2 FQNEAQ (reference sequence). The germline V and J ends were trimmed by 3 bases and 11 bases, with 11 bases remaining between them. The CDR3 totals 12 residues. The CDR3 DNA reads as TGTGCCAGCAGCTTGACCCGGGATCAGCAGTTCTTC. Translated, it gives CASSLTRDQQFF.

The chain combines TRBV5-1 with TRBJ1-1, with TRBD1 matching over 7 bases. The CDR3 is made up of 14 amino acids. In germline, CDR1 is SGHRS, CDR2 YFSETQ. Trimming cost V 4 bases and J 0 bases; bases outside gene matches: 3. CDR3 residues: CASSADRLNTEAFF. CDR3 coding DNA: TGCGCCAGCAGCGCGGACAGGTTGAACACTGAAGCTTTCTTT.

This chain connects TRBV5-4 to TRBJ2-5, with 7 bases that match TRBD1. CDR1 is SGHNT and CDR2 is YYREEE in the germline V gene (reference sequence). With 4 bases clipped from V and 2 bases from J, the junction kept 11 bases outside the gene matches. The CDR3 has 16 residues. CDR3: CASSGHHLTGQETQYF. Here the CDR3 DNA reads TGTGCCAGCAGCGGACATCACCTGACAGGGCAAGAGACCCAGTACTTC.

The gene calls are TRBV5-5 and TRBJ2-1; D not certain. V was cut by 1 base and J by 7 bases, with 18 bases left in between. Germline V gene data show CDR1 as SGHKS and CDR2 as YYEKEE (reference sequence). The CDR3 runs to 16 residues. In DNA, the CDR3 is TGTGCCAGCAGCTTGCTCCCGGTCTCAGACGGGAATGAGCAGTTCTTC. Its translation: CASSLLPVSDGNEQFF. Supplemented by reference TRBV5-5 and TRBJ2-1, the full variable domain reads DAGVTQSPTHLIKTRGQQVTLRCSPISGHKSVSWYQQVLGQGPQFIFQYYEKEERGRGNFPDRFSARQFPNYSSELNVNALLLGDSALYLCASSLLPVSDGNEQFFGPGTRLTVL.

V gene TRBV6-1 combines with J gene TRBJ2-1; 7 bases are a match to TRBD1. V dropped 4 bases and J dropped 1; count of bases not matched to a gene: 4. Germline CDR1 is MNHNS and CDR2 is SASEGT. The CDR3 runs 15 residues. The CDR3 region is CASSGNRGSYNEQFF. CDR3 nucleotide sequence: TGTGCCAGCAGTGGAAACAGGGGATCCTACAATGAGCAGTTCTTC.

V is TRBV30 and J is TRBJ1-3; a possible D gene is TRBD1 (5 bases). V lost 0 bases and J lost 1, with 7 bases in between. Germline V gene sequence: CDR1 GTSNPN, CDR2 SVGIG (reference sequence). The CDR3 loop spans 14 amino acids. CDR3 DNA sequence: TGTGCCTGGAGTGTACCAGGGTCTGGAAACACCATATATTTT. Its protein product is CAWSVPGSGNTIYF.

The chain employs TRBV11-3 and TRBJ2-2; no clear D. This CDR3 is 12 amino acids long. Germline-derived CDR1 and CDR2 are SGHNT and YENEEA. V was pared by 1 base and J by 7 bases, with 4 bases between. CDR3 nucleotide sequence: TGTGCCAGCAGCTTAGCGGTCGGGGAGCTGTTTTTT. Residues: CASSLAVGELFF.

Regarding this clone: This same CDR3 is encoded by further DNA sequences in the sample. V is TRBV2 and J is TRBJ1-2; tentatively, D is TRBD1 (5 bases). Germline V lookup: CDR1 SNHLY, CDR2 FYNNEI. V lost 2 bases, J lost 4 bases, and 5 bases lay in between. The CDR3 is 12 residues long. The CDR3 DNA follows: TGTGCCAGCAGTGAACAGGGCTATGGCTACACCTTC. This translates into CASSEQGYGYTF.

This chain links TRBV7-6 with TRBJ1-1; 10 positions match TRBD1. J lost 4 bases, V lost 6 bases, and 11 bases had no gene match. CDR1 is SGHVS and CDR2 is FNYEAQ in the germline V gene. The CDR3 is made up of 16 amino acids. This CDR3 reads CASSLGQGGVGTEAFF. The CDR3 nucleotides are TGTGCCAGCAGTCTCGGACAGGGGGGGGTGGGCACTGAAGCTTTCTTT.

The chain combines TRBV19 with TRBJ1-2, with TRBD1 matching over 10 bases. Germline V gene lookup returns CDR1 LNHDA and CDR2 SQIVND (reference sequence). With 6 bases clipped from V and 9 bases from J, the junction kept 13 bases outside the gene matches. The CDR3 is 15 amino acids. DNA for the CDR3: TGTGCCAGTAGCCATTCGACAGGGGGCTCCCAACGCTACACCTTC. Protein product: CASSHSTGGSQRYTF.

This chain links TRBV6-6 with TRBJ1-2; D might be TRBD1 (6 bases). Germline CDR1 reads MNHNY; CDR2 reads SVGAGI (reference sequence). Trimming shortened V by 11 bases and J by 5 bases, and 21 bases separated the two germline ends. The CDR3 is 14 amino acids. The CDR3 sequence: CACGGAKESYGYTF. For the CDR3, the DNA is TGTGCCTGTGGGGGGGCGAAAGAATCGTATGGCTACACCTTC.

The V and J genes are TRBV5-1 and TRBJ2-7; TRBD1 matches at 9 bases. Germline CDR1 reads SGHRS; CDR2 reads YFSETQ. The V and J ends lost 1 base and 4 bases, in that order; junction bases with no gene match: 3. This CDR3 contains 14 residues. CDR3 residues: CASSLRDRVYEQYF. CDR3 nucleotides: TGCGCCAGCAGCTTGCGGGACAGGGTATACGAGCAGTACTTC.